This TCR beta chain was sequenced for a study of CD8 T cells in Susac syndrome. The wider study: Treatment at blood withdrawal was none, corticosteroids, or intravenous immunoglobulin alone in Susac syndrome patients.

CD8+ and CD4+ T cells from blood underwent TCR beta sequencing. The germline V gene has CDR1 SQVTM and CDR2 ANQGSEA. This CDR3 has 15 amino acids. Deletions cut 0 bases from V and 2 bases from J, with 8 bases between. RNA in amounts of about 0.45 to 1 ug was reverse transcribed with random hexamers. In TCRdb, the immunoSEQ multiplex PCR reads were re-called with MiXCR into one record per CDR3 protein. The sample has roughly 250,000 distinct CDR3 sequences; about 95% are singletons. The receptor comes from a human donor with Susac syndrome. Sequences were obtained from CD4+ T cells from PBMCs. The chain employs TRBV29-1 and TRBJ2-6, with a weak D call TRBD2 (6 bases). DNA for the CDR3: TGCAGCGTTGAAGAGGGGGGTGCTGGGGCCAACGTCCTGACTTTC. Translating gives CSVEEGGAGANVLTF. Together with reference TRBV29-1 and TRBJ2-6, the CDR3 gives the full variable domain: SAVISQKPSRDICQRGTSLTIQCQVDSQVTMMFWYRQQPGQSLTLIATANQGSEATYESGFVIDKFPISRPNLTFSTLTVSNMSPEDSSIYLCSVEEGGAGANVLTFGAGSRLTVL.